One and the same sample provided the 7 T cell receptor beta chains below, sequenced in a study of blood T cell repertoires in COVID-19. Assay: immunoSEQ multiplex PCR; the TCRdb copy retains only in-frame clones and omits some. The sample yields roughly 80,000 clones, more than 80% seen once. Sequencing input: peripheral blood. The receptors come from a woman over 75 with acute or convalescent COVID-19.

V and J are TRBV19 and TRBJ1-2; unclear D gene. Trimming removed 2 bases at V and 4 bases at J, with 8 bases between. CDR3 length: 13 amino acids. Germline CDR1 reads LNHDA; CDR2 reads SQIVND (reference sequence). CDR3 in DNA: TGTGCCAGTAGTATAAACCGGAGCTATGGCTACACCTTC. It yields the protein CASSINRSYGYTF.

This chain links TRBV5-5 with TRBJ1-2; possible D gene TRBD1, 5 bases. V was pared by 0 bases and J by 9 bases, with 12 bases between. The V gene's germline CDR1 is SGHKS and CDR2 YYEKEE (reference sequence). This CDR3 spans 13 amino acids. As DNA, the CDR3 is TGTGCCAGCAGCTTGGGACCGGGGGGGAGCTACACCTTC. Its protein is CASSLGPGGSYTF.

The V gene is TRBV7-2, the J gene TRBJ1-5, with D possibly matching TRBD1 (5 bases). Germline V gives CDR1 SGHTA, CDR2 FQGNSA. CDR3 size: 13 residues. Trimming removed 4 bases from V and 6 bases from J, with 10 bases in between. CDR3 loop: CASSSQGGQPQHF. The CDR3 DNA follows: TGTGCCAGCAGCTCGCAGGGAGGTCAGCCCCAGCATTTT. The full variable domain, rest sourced from reference TRBV7-2 and TRBJ1-5, is GAGVSQSPSNKVTEKGKDVELRCDPISGHTALYWYRQSLGQGLEFLIYFQGNSAPDKSGLPSDRFSAERTGGSVSTLTIQRTQQEDSAVYLCASSSQGGQPQHFGDGTRLSIL.

The rearrangement links TRBV11-3 to TRBJ2-2, with TRBD2 identical over 8 bases. This CDR3 contains 16 residues. The V gene's germline CDR1 is SGHNT and CDR2 YENEEA. The trim removed 5 bases at V and 6 bases at J, leaving 11 bases unmatched. The CDR3 is CASSPRGGTTAGELFF. The CDR3 DNA sequence: TGTGCCAGCAGCCCCCGGGGGGGGACGACGGCCGGGGAGCTGTTTTTT.

This sequence joins TRBV6-2 or TRBV6-3 and TRBJ1-4; 10 positions agree with TRBD1. Germline CDR1 and CDR2: MNHEY and SVGEGT. Unmatched junction bases numbered 8, after V lost 8 bases and J lost 8 bases. The CDR3 sequence is 14 residues long. The CDR3 is CASRPGTGVEKLFF. In DNA form, the CDR3 reads TGTGCCAGCCGCCCAGGGACAGGGGTGGAAAAACTGTTTTTT.

Here the CDR3 DNA reads TGTGCCAGCAACAGCGGGCAAGAGACCCAGTACTTC. Its translation is CASNSGQETQYF. The V call is TRBV5-4, the J call TRBJ2-5, with D possibly matching TRBD2 (6 bases). The CDR3 covers 12 residues. Trimming cost V 6 bases and J 2 bases, with 8 bases left between them. Germline CDR1 and CDR2: SGHNT and YYREEE (reference sequence).

The CDR3 nucleotides read TGTGCCAGCAGCGAGACTGGAGGGAACACTGAAGCTTTCTTT. The encoded protein is CASSETGGNTEAFF. The V gene is TRBV27, the J gene TRBJ1-1; no definite D call. Trimming took off 6 bases at V and 1 base at J, with 12 bases between the two ends. Germline loops: CDR1 MNHEY, CDR2 SMNVEV (reference sequence). This CDR3 comprises 14 residues.